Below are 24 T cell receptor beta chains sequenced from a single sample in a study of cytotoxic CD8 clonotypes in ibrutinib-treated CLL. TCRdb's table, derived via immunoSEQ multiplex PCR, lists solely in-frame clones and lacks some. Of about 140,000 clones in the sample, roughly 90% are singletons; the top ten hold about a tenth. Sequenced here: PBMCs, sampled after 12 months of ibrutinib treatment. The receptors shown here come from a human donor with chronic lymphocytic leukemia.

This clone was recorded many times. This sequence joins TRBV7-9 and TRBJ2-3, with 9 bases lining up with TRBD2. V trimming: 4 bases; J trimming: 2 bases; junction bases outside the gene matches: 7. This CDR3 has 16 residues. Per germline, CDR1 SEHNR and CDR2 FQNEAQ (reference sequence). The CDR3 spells CASSYRSSGNTDTQYF. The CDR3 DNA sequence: TGTGCCAGCAGCTACCGATCTAGCGGGAACACAGATACGCAGTATTTT.

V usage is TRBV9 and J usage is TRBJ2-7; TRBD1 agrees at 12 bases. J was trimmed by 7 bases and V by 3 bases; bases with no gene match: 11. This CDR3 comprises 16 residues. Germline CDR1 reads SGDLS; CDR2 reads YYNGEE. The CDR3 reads CASSEWDRGPYGEQYF. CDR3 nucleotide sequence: TGTGCCAGCAGCGAGTGGGACAGGGGGCCCTACGGGGAGCAGTACTTC.

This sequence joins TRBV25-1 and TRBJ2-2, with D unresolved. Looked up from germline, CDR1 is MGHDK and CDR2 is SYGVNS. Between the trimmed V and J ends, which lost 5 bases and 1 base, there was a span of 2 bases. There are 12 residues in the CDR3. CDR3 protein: CASSQNTGELFF. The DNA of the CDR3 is TGTGCCAGCAGTCAGAACACCGGGGAGCTGTTTTTT.

CDR3 loop: CASRQGYSYEQYF. The CDR3 DNA follows: TGTGCCAGCAGACAGGGCTACTCCTACGAGCAGTACTTC. V and J are TRBV6-5 and TRBJ2-7; perhaps TRBD1 as D (6 bases). CDR1 and CDR2 (germline): MNHEY, SVGAGI. Between the trimmed V and J ends, which lost 6 bases and 0 bases, there was a span of 9 bases. The CDR3 is made up of 13 amino acids.

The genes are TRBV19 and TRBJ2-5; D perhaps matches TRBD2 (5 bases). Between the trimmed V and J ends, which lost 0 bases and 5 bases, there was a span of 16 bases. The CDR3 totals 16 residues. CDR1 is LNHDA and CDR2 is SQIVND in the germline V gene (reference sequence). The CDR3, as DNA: TGTGCCAGTAGTATAGATTCTGGGCTAGCACCTGAGACCCAGTACTTC. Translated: CASSIDSGLAPETQYF.

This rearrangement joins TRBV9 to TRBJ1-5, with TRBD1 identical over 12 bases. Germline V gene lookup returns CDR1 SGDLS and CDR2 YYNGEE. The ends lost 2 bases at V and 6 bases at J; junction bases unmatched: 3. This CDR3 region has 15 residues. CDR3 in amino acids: CASSVGDRGPQPQHF. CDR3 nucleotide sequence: TGTGCCAGCAGCGTCGGGGACAGGGGGCCTCAGCCCCAGCATTTT. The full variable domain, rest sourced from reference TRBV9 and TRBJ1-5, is DSGVTQTPKHLITATGQRVTLRCSPRSGDLSVYWYQQSLDQGLQFLIQYYNGEERAKGNILERFSAQQFPDLHSELNLSSLELGDSALYFCASSVGDRGPQPQHFGDGTRLSIL.

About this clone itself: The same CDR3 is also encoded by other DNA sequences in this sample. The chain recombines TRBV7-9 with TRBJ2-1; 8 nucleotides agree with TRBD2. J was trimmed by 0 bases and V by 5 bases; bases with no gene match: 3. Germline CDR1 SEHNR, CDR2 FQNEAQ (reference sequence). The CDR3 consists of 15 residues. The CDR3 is CASSPSGSSYNEQFF. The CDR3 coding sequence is TGTGCCAGCAGCCCAAGCGGGAGCTCCTACAATGAGCAGTTCTTC. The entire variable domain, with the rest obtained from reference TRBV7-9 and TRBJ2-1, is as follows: DTGVSQNPRHKITKRGQNVTFRCDPISEHNRLYWYRQTLGQGPEFLTYFQNEAQLEKSRLLSDRFSAERPKGSFSTLEIQRTEQGDSAMYLCASSPSGSSYNEQFFGPGTRLTVL.

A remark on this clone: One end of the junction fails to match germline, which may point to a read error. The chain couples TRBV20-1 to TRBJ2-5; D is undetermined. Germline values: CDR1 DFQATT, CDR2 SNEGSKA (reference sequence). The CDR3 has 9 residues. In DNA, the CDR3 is TGTAGTGCTCCGGAGACCCAGTACTTC. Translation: CSAPETQYF.

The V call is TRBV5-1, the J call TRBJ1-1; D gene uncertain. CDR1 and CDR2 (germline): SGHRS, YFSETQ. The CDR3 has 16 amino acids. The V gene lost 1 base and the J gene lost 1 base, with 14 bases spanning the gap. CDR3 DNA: TGCGCCAGCAGCTTGTGGGGAGACAACAGGAACACTGAAGCTTTCTTT. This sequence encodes CASSLWGDNRNTEAFF. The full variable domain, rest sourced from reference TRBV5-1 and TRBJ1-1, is KAGVTQTPRYLIKTRGQQVTLSCSPISGHRSVSWYQQTPGQGLQFLFEYFSETQRNKGNFPGRFSGRQFSNSRSEMNVSTLELGDSALYLCASSLWGDNRNTEAFFGQGTRLTVV.

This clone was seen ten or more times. In DNA form, the CDR3 reads TGCGCCAGCAGTGGTCCGGGCCGGAATGAGCAGTTCTTC. It is translated as CASSGPGRNEQFF. V and J are TRBV10-1 and TRBJ2-1; no definite D call. CDR1 and CDR2 (germline): WNHNN, SYGVQD (reference sequence). The V end was cut by 4 bases, the J end by 7 bases, with 11 bases between. The CDR3 loop spans 13 amino acids.

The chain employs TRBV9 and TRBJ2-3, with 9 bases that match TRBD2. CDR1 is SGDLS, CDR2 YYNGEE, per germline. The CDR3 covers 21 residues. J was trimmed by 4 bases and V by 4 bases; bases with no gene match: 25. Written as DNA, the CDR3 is TGTGCCAGCAGCCAACCCAAGCTGCTCGCGGGAGGGGGTAGGGAGCCAGATACGCAGTATTTT. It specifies CASSQPKLLAGGGREPDTQYF. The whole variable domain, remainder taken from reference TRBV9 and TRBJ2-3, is DSGVTQTPKHLITATGQRVTLRCSPRSGDLSVYWYQQSLDQGLQFLIQYYNGEERAKGNILERFSAQQFPDLHSELNLSSLELGDSALYFCASSQPKLLAGGGREPDTQYFGPGTRLTVL.

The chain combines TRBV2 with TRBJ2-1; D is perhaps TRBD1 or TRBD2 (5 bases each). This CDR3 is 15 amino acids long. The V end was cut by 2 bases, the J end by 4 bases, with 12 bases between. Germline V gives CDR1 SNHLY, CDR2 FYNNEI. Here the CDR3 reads CASSERDRQYNEQFF. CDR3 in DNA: TGTGCCAGCAGTGAACGGGACCGTCAGTACAATGAGCAGTTCTTC.

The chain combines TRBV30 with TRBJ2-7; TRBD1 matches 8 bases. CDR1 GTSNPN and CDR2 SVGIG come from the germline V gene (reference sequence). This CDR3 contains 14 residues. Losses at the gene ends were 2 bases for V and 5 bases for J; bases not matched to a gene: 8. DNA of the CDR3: TGTGCCTGGAGTTCCGGACAGGGAGCCCACGAGCAGTACTTC. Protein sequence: CAWSSGQGAHEQYF.

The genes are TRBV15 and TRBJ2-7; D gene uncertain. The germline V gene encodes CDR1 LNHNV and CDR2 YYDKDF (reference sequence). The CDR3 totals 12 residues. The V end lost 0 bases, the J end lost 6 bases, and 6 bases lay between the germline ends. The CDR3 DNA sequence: TGTGCCACCAGCAGAGAAACCGGCGAGCAGTACTTC. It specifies CATSRETGEQYF.

Here the CDR3 reads CASSLTGLYEQFF. CDR3 coding DNA: TGTGCCAGCAGCTTAACCGGACTTTACGAGCAGTTCTTC. This chain links TRBV7-2 with TRBJ2-1; tentatively, D is TRBD2 (5 bases). CDR1 is SGHTA, CDR2 FQGNSA, per germline. The CDR3 is made up of 13 amino acids. Deletions cut 2 bases from V and 10 bases from J, with 12 bases between. Full variable domain (outside the CDR3, taken from reference TRBV7-2 and TRBJ2-1): GAGVSQSPSNKVTEKGKDVELRCDPISGHTALYWYRQSLGQGLEFLIYFQGNSAPDKSGLPSDRFSAERTGGSVSTLTIQRTQQEDSAVYLCASSLTGLYEQFFGPGTRLTVL.

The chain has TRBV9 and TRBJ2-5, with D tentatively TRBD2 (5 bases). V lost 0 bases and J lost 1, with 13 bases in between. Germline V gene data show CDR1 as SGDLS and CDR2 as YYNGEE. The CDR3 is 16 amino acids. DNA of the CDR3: TGTGCCAGCAGCGTAGCCGAGGGCCGGGGCCAAGAGACCCAGTACTTC. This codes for CASSVAEGRGQETQYF.

The CDR3 DNA reads TGTGCCAGCCGCCGTTCGACTGGGGCCAACGTCCTGACTTTC. This sequence encodes CASRRSTGANVLTF. The chain recombines TRBV9 with TRBJ2-6; no clear D. V dropped 7 bases and J dropped 2 bases, with 10 bases sitting between them. Germline lookup yields CDR1 SGDLS and CDR2 YYNGEE. The CDR3 runs to 14 residues.

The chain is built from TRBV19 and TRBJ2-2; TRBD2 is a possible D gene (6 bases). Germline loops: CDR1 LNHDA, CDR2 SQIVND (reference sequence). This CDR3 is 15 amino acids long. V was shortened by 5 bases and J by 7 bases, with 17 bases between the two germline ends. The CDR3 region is CASSLSREWIGELFF. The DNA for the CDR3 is TGTGCCAGTAGTTTGTCCCGGGAGTGGATCGGGGAGCTGTTTTTT.

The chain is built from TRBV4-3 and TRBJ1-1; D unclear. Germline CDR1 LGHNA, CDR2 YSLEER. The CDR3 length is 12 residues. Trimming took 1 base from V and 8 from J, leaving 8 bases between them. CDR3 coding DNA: TGCGCCAGCAGCCAAGCTGAGACAGAAGCTTTCTTT. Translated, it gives CASSQAETEAFF.

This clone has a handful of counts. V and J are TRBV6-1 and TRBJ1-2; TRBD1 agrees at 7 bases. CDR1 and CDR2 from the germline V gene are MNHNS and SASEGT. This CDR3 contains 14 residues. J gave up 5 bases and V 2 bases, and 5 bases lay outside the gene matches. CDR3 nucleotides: TGTGCCAGCAGTGAAAGGGACAGAGCATATGGCTACACCTTC. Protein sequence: CASSERDRAYGYTF.

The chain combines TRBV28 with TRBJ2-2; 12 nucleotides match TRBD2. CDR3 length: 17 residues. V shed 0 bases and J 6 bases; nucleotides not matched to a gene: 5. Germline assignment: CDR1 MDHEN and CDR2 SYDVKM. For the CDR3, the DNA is TGTGCCAGCAGTTTATGGATCCTAGCGGGAGGGCCCGGGGAGCTGTTTTTT. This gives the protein CASSLWILAGGPGELFF.

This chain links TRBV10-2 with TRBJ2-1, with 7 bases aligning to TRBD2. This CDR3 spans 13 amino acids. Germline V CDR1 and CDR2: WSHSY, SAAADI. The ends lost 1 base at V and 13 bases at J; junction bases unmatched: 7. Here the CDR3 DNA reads TGCGCCAGCAGTGAGTGGGAGAGACTAGCCCAGTTCTTC. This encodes CASSEWERLAQFF.

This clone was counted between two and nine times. This CDR3 is CAWREAPDYGYTF. The DNA of the CDR3 is TGTGCCTGGAGGGAGGCACCTGACTATGGCTACACCTTC. This chain uses TRBV30 with TRBJ1-2; D ambiguous. Germline CDR1 and CDR2: GTSNPN and SVGIG (reference sequence). V shed 3 bases and J shed 3 bases, with 11 bases lying between them. The CDR3 is 13 amino acids. Full variable domain (outside the CDR3, taken from reference TRBV30 and TRBJ1-2): SQTIHQWPATLVQPVGSPLSLECTVEGTSNPNLYWYRQAAGRGLQLLFYSVGIGQISSEVPQNLSASRPQDRQFILSSKKLLLSDSGFYLCAWREAPDYGYTFGSGTRLTVV.

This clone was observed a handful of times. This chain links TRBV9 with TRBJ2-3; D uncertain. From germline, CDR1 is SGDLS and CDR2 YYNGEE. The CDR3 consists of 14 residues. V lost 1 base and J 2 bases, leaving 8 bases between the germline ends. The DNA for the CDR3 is TGTGCCAGCAGCGTACGGGCTACCACAGATACGCAGTATTTT. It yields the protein CASSVRATTDTQYF.